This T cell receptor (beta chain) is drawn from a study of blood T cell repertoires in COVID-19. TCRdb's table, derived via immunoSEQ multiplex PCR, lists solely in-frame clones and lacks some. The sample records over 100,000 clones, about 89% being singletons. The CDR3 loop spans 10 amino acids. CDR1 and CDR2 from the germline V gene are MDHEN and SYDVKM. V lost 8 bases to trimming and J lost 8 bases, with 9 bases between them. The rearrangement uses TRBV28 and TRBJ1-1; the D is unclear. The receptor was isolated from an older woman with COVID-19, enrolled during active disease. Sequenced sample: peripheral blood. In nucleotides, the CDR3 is TGTGCCAGCCGCCGAGGGGAAGCTTTCTTT. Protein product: CASRRGEAFF.